This T cell receptor (beta chain) was found in a study of T cells in Graves' hyperthyroidism and ophthalmopathy. Study-level background: The authors collected peripheral blood at initial diagnosis, before any treatment. Whole-study findings and limits: Blood also carried most thyroid clonotypes expanded above 0.001.

The CDR3 totals 15 residues. V lost 1 base, J lost 5 bases, and 14 bases lay in between. Germline V lookup: CDR1 KGHSH, CDR2 LQKENI. Using RNA transcripts as the source, TCR beta CDR3 regions were amplified. HTBI primers were the set used in a first-round RT-PCR of the TCR CDR3. TCRdb ran MiXCR on the multiplex PCR reads and lists one entry per CDR3 protein. Of fewer than 450,000 distinct CDR3 sequences listed, 12% to 15% are singletons. This clonotype appeared many times. The antigen remains unidentified. Any patient presenting with uncontrolled infection, other autoimmune disease, pregnancy or lactation was left out.

The rearrangement links TRBV18 to TRBJ1-1; D possibly corresponds to TRBD1 (5 bases). Sequenced: blood. This sequence was found in a woman aged 60-70 years with Graves' ophthalmopathy. The CDR3 here is CASSPLQGSQTEAFF. The DNA for the CDR3 is TGTGCCAGCTCACCACTTCAGGGAAGTCAGACTGAAGCTTTCTTT. The whole variable domain, filled in from reference TRBV18 and TRBJ1-1, reads NAGVMQNPRHLVRRRGQEARLRCSPMKGHSHVYWYRQLPEEGLKFMVYLQKENIIDESGMPKERFSAEFPKEGPSILRIQQVVRGDSAAYFCASSPLQGSQTEAFFGQGTRLTVV.